A single T cell receptor beta chain is shown here with its context. Some clones are missing from TCRdb's copy, which holds only in-frame ones; the method was immunoSEQ multiplex PCR. The sample lists some 82,000 clones, 91% occurring once. Deletions cut 0 bases from V and 0 bases from J, with 12 bases between. CDR1 and CDR2 from the germline V gene are MGHRA and YSYEKL. This CDR3 spans 17 amino acids. This entry belongs to a study of blood T cell repertoires in COVID-19. The TCR comes from a woman in her 50s in a cohort sampled during active COVID-19. This chain joins TRBV4-1 and TRBJ1-3, with a tentative D call TRBD1 (5 bases). Specimen: peripheral blood. CDR3 in amino acids: CASSQEGGAHSGNTIYF. The CDR3, as DNA: TGCGCCAGCAGCCAAGAAGGAGGGGCTCACTCTGGAAACACCATATATTTT.